The clone carrying this TCR beta chain showed up just once. J was trimmed by 0 bases and V by 2 bases; bases with no gene match: 4. Germline lookup yields CDR1 SQVTM and CDR2 ANQGSEA. The CDR3 has 16 residues. This record comes from a study of control samples from healthy donors and cancer patients. The assay was immunoSEQ multiplex PCR, and TCRdb's table has in-frame clones only and misses some. Among 75,000 to 95,000 clones listed, roughly nine tenths were seen once. The V call is TRBV29-1, the J call TRBJ2-5, with 12 bases identical to TRBD2. The TCR sequence derives from a woman between 45 and 65 years old with colorectal cancer. The sequencing input was PBMCs. In DNA, the CDR3 is TGCAGCGTTGAAACTAGCGGGGGGTCGTACCAAGAGACCCAGTACTTC. This translates into CSVETSGGSYQETQYF.